The T cell receptor beta chain under discussion was sequenced for a study of molecular identifiers for immune sequencing clone quantification. Study-level information: Naive CD8 cell RNA, from roughly 20,000 or 100,000 cells, was split five ways in replicates, with four sequenced.

Sorting selected naive CD8 T cells with a CD8+CD4-CCR7+CD45RA+ phenotype. Overall study findings and caveats: Clones that had above 20 RNA copies took up over 99% of effector molecules but under 1% in naive cells.

Bulk TCR libraries were made with methods that had been previously described and with listed TCR primers. TCRdb re-analysed the PCR reads in MiXCR, keeping a single row per CDR3 protein. The sample holds about 640,000 distinct CDR3 sequences, 15% to 20% seen once. The table lists this clonotype with many counts. The antigen remains undetermined. The CDR3 consists of 16 residues. Germline V gene sequence: CDR1 SQVTM, CDR2 ANQGSEA. V lost 1 base and J 5 bases, leaving 18 bases between the germline ends. Sequencing was performed on naive CD8+ T cells from blood, with Jurkat cell RNA spiked in. The subset is: FACS-sorted CD8+CD4-CCR7+CD45RA+ naive T cells. The source is a human donor in good health. Some libraries in this study had Jurkat cell RNA spiked in. The rearrangement joins TRBV29-1 to TRBJ2-1; a possible D gene is TRBD2 (6 bases). CDR3 coding DNA: TGCAGCGTTGAAGGTCGGGGGAAAGCGTCTGACAATGAGCAGTTCTTC. Its translation is CSVEGRGKASDNEQFF.